These 6 T cell receptor beta chains originate from one sample sequenced in a study of T cells in Graves' hyperthyroidism and ophthalmopathy (dated by TCRdb to about 2019). The method behind the library was multiplex PCR. Data came from an Illumina HiSeq 2000. TCR beta CDR3 regions were amplified from RNA transcripts. The first round of RT-PCR for the TCR CDR3 was performed with the HTBI primer set and the Qiagen OneStep RT-PCR kit. TCRdb reran the public reads through fastp at Q25 and MiXCR, keeping productive beta chains. Records with the same CDR3 protein are collapsed into one entry carrying the most frequent genes and DNA. The sample data list about 600,000 distinct CDR3 sequences, and roughly 15% of these were observed just once. The ten largest clonotypes hold 9.5% to 15% of the sample. Sample: blood. The receptors shown here come from a woman aged 50 to 60 with Graves' ophthalmopathy.

This clonotype occurred a few times. CDR3 nucleotides: TGCGCCAGCAGCCAAGTCCCAGGGAGAGAGACCCAGTACTTC. Its translation is CASSQVPGRETQYF. The chain uses TRBV4-1 and TRBJ2-5; the D gene could be TRBD1 or TRBD2 (5 bases each). The V gene lost 1 base and the J gene lost 4 bases, with 10 bases spanning the gap. The V gene's germline CDR1 is MGHRA and CDR2 YSYEKL. There are 14 residues in the CDR3.

The chain links TRBV20-1 to TRBJ2-2, with 12 positions matching TRBD2. This CDR3 comprises 21 residues. Germline CDR1 and CDR2: DFQATT and SNEGSKA (reference sequence). V shed 0 bases, J shed 0 bases, and the junction held 14 bases outside the gene matches. CDR3 residues: CSARDRGLAGSKNTNTGELFF. DNA for the CDR3: TGCAGTGCTAGAGATCGAGGACTAGCGGGATCTAAAAATACGAACACCGGGGAGCTGTTTTTT.

The V and J genes are TRBV5-6 and TRBJ2-7, with 12 bases matching TRBD2. With 0 bases clipped from V and 9 bases from J, the junction kept 4 bases outside the gene matches. Germline values: CDR1 SGHDT, CDR2 YYEEEE. The CDR3 loop spans 14 amino acids. CDR3 sequence reads: CASSLETSGSRQYF. CDR3 nucleotides: TGTGCCAGCAGCTTGGAGACTAGCGGGAGTCGGCAGTACTTC.

This clonotype was recorded at least ten times. The chain joins TRBV12-3 or TRBV12-4 to TRBJ2-7, with 9 bases aligning to TRBD2. V lost 5 bases and J lost 5; bases outside the gene matches: 13. The length of the CDR3 is 16 residues. The CDR3 loop reads CASSAGRASGKHEQYF. The CDR3 DNA reads as TGTGCCAGCAGTGCTGGCCGGGCTAGCGGGAAGCACGAGCAGTACTTC.

In this sample, this clonotype turned up a few times. The V gene is TRBV18, the J gene TRBJ1-4, with 7 positions matching TRBD1. The CDR3 spans 13 residues. Germline loops: CDR1 KGHSH, CDR2 LQKENI. The V segment lost 2 bases and the J segment 7 bases; nucleotides outside the gene matches: 1. CDR3 sequence: CASSPGTAEKLFF. Written as DNA, the CDR3 is TGTGCCAGCTCACCAGGGACAGCTGAAAAACTGTTTTTT.

This clonotype was detected ten times or more. This chain links TRBV20-1 with TRBJ1-5; 11 nucleotides agree with TRBD1. Germline trimming cut 4 bases from V and 5 bases from J; bases unmatched to any gene: 4. This CDR3 contains 14 residues. Germline CDR1 is DFQATT and CDR2 is SNEGSKA (reference sequence). DNA of the CDR3: TGCAGTGCTAACGGACAGGGGGCCGATCAGCCCCAGCATTTT. Translation: CSANGQGADQPQHF.